This T cell receptor beta chain appears in the sequencing data of a study of cytomegalovirus exposure and HLA in healthy donors. The study's findings and limits: As was reported, the HLA-A and HLA-B alleles of most subjects were accurately predicted from TCR beta sequences.

As regards this clone: The antigen remains unidentified.

The PCR made use of 60 Vbeta and 13 Jbeta primers. Original analysis: It was a later analysis that counted about 80 million unique TCR beta chains, of which about 10 million were shared. Here immunoSEQ multiplex PCR was the method, and the copy in TCRdb shows in-frame clones only, minus some. V, J and clone size derive from that table, while D and trimming were established from the DNA sequence. Here the sample spans about 190,000 clones, 65% to 90% being singletons. Sequencing was done on a sample of PBMCs. The origin of this receptor is a woman aged 30 to 39 in good health and CMV-seronegative.

In DNA form, the CDR3 reads TGTGCCAGTAGTCCACGGACTCAAGGGGGCTCCTACAATGAGCAGTTCTTC. Protein sequence: CASSPRTQGGSYNEQFF. The V and J genes are TRBV19 and TRBJ2-1; possibly TRBD1 for D (6 bases). The germline V gene has CDR1 LNHDA and CDR2 SQIVND (reference sequence). V lost 5 bases to trimming and J lost 0 bases, with 17 bases between them. The CDR3 contains 17 residues.